Following are 5 T cell receptor beta chains from one sample sequenced in a study of multiple sclerosis patients with progressive multifocal leukoencephalopathy. Assay used: immunoSEQ multiplex PCR; TCRdb lists only in-frame clones, some missing. The sample holds under 40,000 clones, around 92% seen once. Time point defined: before natalizumab initiation. The sequenced sample consisted of PBMCs. These receptors were collected from a young man with multiple sclerosis.

The chain is built from TRBV7-8 and TRBJ2-1; D remains ambiguous. The CDR3 runs to 13 residues. Germline V CDR1 and CDR2: SGHVS, FQNEAQ. V lost 5 bases and J 7 bases, leaving 12 bases between the germline ends. The CDR3 sequence is CASSPTPTNEQFF. The CDR3 DNA follows: TGTGCCAGCAGCCCCACCCCAACTAATGAGCAGTTCTTC.

The CDR3 DNA reads as TGTGCCAGCAGCCTAAGTCGGGGAGTAGAAGAGACCCAGTACTTC. Its protein product is CASSLSRGVEETQYF. The chain is built from TRBV7-9 and TRBJ2-5; the D gene is possibly TRBD2 (5 bases). V dropped 5 bases and J dropped 3 bases, with 16 bases sitting between them. The V gene's germline CDR1 is SEHNR and CDR2 FQNEAQ (reference sequence). This CDR3 has 15 amino acids.

The chain is built from TRBV27 and TRBJ2-1, with TRBD2 identical over 8 bases. The CDR3 contains 15 residues. Trimming took 6 bases from V and 6 from J; bases not matched to a gene: 10. The V gene's germline CDR1 is MNHEY and CDR2 SMNVEV (reference sequence). The CDR3 region has the DNA TGTGCCAGCAGCCCCGGGACTAGGGGGGTCAATGAGCAGTTCTTC. This codes for CASSPGTRGVNEQFF.

The chain is built from TRBV11-3 and TRBJ2-5; D uncertain. The DNA end is a closer match to TRBJ2-7, so the J assignment may be wrong. CDR1 and CDR2 from the germline V gene are SGHNT and YENEEA. The CDR3 has 15 residues. The CDR3 nucleotides are TGTGCCAGCAGCTTAGGGAGCGCCCGGACCTACGAGCAGTACTTC. Residues: CASSLGSARTYEQYF.

DNA of the CDR3: TGCGCCAGCAGCTACGGACAGGGGGCCAACGAGCAGTACTTC. Protein: CASSYGQGANEQYF. This chain connects TRBV5-1 to TRBJ2-7; 11 bases match TRBD1. The CDR3 is 14 amino acids. Germline CDR1 SGHRS, CDR2 YFSETQ. The J segment lost 5 bases and the V segment lost 3 bases, leaving 4 bases of the junction unmatched.